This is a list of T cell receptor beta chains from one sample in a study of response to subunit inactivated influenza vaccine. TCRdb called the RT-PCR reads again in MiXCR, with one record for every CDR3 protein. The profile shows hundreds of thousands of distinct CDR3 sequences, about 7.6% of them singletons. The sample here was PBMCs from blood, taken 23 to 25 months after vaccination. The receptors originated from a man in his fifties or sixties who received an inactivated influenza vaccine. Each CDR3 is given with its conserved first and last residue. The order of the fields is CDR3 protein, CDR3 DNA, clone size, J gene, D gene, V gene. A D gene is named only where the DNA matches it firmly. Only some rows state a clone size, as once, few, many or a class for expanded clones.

CDR3 protein: CASSITQGGTEAFF
CDR3 DNA: TGCGCCAGCAGCATCACCCAAGGGGGCACTGAAGCTTTCTTT
clone size: many
J gene: TRBJ1-1
D gene: NA
V gene: TRBV4-1

CDR3 protein: CASSIWTAGQETQYF
CDR3 DNA: TGCGCCAGCAGCATATGGACAGCTGGTCAAGAGACCCAGTACTTC
clone size: many
J gene: TRBJ2-5
D gene: NA
V gene: TRBV5-1

CDR3 protein: CASSVLAAHTDTQYF
CDR3 DNA: TGTGCCAGCAGCGTCCTAGCAGCACACACAGATACGCAGTATTTT
clone size: few
J gene: TRBJ2-3
D gene: NA
V gene: TRBV9

CDR3 protein: CASSEWGGGLEETQYF
CDR3 DNA: TGTGCCAGCAGTGAATGGGGCGGGGGCCTCGAAGAGACCCAGTACTTC
clone size: many
J gene: TRBJ2-5
D gene: NA
V gene: TRBV25-1

CDR3 protein: CASSLALLGQTRYNEQFF
CDR3 DNA: TGTGCCAGCAGCTTAGCGCTGCTCGGGCAGACGCGCTACAATGAGCAGTTCTTC
clone size: many
J gene: TRBJ2-1
D gene: NA
V gene: TRBV11-1

CDR3 protein: CASIKSDRGGNEQFF
CDR3 DNA: TGTGCCAGCATTAAATCGGACAGAGGCGGCAATGAGCAGTTCTTC
clone size: NA
J gene: TRBJ2-1
D gene: NA
V gene: TRBV2

CDR3 protein: CASSFTRAGNTIYF
CDR3 DNA: TGTGCCAGCAGCTTTACAAGGGCGGGAAACACCATATATTTT
clone size: many
J gene: TRBJ1-3
D gene: NA
V gene: TRBV7-2

CDR3 protein: CAIKAGSTDTQYF
CDR3 DNA: TGTGCCATCAAGGCCGGGAGCACAGATACGCAGTATTTT
clone size: many
J gene: TRBJ2-3
D gene: NA
V gene: TRBV10-3

CDR3 protein: CASSLAVRTGGNEQFF
CDR3 DNA: TGTGCCAGCAGCTTGGCCGTTCGTACCGGGGGCAATGAGCAGTTCTTC
clone size: NA
J gene: TRBJ2-1
D gene: NA
V gene: TRBV5-5

CDR3 protein: CATSKSRTGAVYNEQFF
CDR3 DNA: TGTGCCACCAGCAAGAGCCGAACGGGGGCCGTATACAATGAGCAGTTCTTC
clone size: many
J gene: TRBJ2-1
D gene: NA
V gene: TRBV15

CDR3 protein: CASSLGGGWRNTDTQYF
CDR3 DNA: TGTGCCAGCAGCTTAGGAGGGGGCTGGCGGAACACAGATACGCAGTATTTT
clone size: many
J gene: TRBJ2-3
D gene: TRBD1
V gene: TRBV7-2

CDR3 protein: CATSRDTGPLLNEQFF
CDR3 DNA: TGTGCCACCAGCAGAGATACGGGTCCCCTATTGAATGAGCAGTTCTTC
clone size: NA
J gene: TRBJ2-1
D gene: NA
V gene: TRBV15

CDR3 protein: CASSYSIWTTYEQYF
CDR3 DNA: TGTGCCAGCAGTTACTCGATTTGGACAACCTACGAGCAGTACTTC
clone size: NA
J gene: TRBJ2-7
D gene: NA
V gene: TRBV6-2/TRBV6-3

CDR3 protein: CASDKGQKNTGELFF
CDR3 DNA: TGCGCCAGCGACAAAGGACAGAAGAACACCGGGGAGCTGTTTTTT
clone size: few
J gene: TRBJ2-2
D gene: NA
V gene: TRBV5-1

CDR3 protein: CASSRNGNQPQHF
CDR3 DNA: TGTGCCAGCAGCCGTAACGGCAATCAGCCCCAGCATTTT
clone size: NA
J gene: TRBJ1-5
D gene: NA
V gene: TRBV7-8

CDR3 protein: CAISESSGGISNTEAFF
CDR3 DNA: TGTGCCATCAGTGAGTCGTCCGGGGGAATCTCGAACACTGAAGCTTTCTTT
clone size: many
J gene: TRBJ1-1
D gene: NA
V gene: TRBV10-3

CDR3 protein: CSVDSGVTEAFF
CDR3 DNA: TGCAGCGTTGATTCGGGGGTCACTGAAGCTTTCTTT
clone size: few
J gene: TRBJ1-1
D gene: NA
V gene: TRBV29-1

CDR3 protein: CASSGGAATNEKLFF
CDR3 DNA: TGCGCCAGCAGCGGCGGGGCGGCAACTAATGAAAAACTGTTTTTT
clone size: few
J gene: TRBJ1-4
D gene: NA
V gene: TRBV5-1

CDR3 protein: CASSFARGTGELFF
CDR3 DNA: TGCGCCAGCAGCTTCGCCCGAGGGACCGGGGAGCTGTTTTTT
clone size: NA
J gene: TRBJ2-2
D gene: NA
V gene: TRBV5-1

CDR3 protein: CASSDRQRDGYTF
CDR3 DNA: TGTGCCAGCAGTGATAGGCAGAGAGATGGCTACACCTTC
clone size: few
J gene: TRBJ1-2
D gene: NA
V gene: TRBV2

CDR3 protein: CASSHQGTNQPQHF
CDR3 DNA: TGTGCCAGCAGCCACCAGGGCACCAATCAGCCCCAGCATTTT
clone size: few
J gene: TRBJ1-5
D gene: NA
V gene: TRBV3-1

CDR3 protein: CASTPGGLGNEQFF
CDR3 DNA: TGTGCCAGCACCCCTGGGGGCTTGGGGAATGAGCAGTTCTTC
clone size: many
J gene: TRBJ2-1
D gene: NA
V gene: TRBV7-2

CDR3 protein: CASSVRRLNNEQFF
CDR3 DNA: TGTGCCAGCAGTGTAAGAAGATTAAACAATGAGCAGTTCTTC
clone size: many
J gene: TRBJ2-1
D gene: NA
V gene: TRBV2

CDR3 protein: CSVAGGGNQPQHF
CDR3 DNA: TGCAGCGTTGCAGGGGGAGGCAATCAGCCCCAGCATTTT
clone size: many
J gene: TRBJ1-5
D gene: TRBD1
V gene: TRBV29-1

CDR3 protein: CSVVRAGKNTEAFF
CDR3 DNA: TGCAGCGTTGTTAGGGCGGGGAAGAACACTGAAGCTTTCTTT
clone size: NA
J gene: TRBJ1-1
D gene: NA
V gene: TRBV29-1

CDR3 protein: CSASEPEGYGTEAFF
CDR3 DNA: TGCAGTGCTAGTGAACCTGAAGGGTACGGGACTGAAGCTTTCTTT
clone size: NA
J gene: TRBJ1-1
D gene: NA
V gene: TRBV20-1

CDR3 protein: CASSFAGGTGELFF
CDR3 DNA: TGTGCCAGCAGTTTCGCGGGAGGGACCGGGGAGCTGTTTTTT
clone size: few
J gene: TRBJ2-2
D gene: TRBD2
V gene: TRBV28

CDR3 protein: CASSPGQGYYEQYF
CDR3 DNA: TGCGCCAGCAGCCCCGGACAGGGGTACTACGAGCAGTACTTC
clone size: many
J gene: TRBJ2-7
D gene: TRBD1
V gene: TRBV5-1

CDR3 protein: CASSLLNQDTQYF
CDR3 DNA: TGTGCCAGCAGCTTATTAAATCAAGATACGCAGTATTTT
clone size: few
J gene: TRBJ2-3
D gene: NA
V gene: TRBV7-2

CDR3 protein: CASSPLRGARNTEAFF
CDR3 DNA: TGCGCCAGCAGCCCCTTGCGGGGGGCGAGGAACACTGAAGCTTTCTTT
clone size: NA
J gene: TRBJ1-1
D gene: NA
V gene: TRBV5-1

CDR3 protein: CASSPAPRGTLYF
CDR3 DNA: TGTGCCAGCAGCCCAGCTCCCCGGGGGACCCTGTACTTC
clone size: NA
J gene: TRBJ2-5
D gene: NA
V gene: TRBV6-2/TRBV6-3

CDR3 protein: CASSPTSFTQYF
CDR3 DNA: TGTGCCAGCAGCCCCACTAGCTTTACGCAGTATTTT
clone size: few
J gene: TRBJ2-3
D gene: NA
V gene: TRBV14

CDR3 protein: CASSRGRGQNTEAFF
CDR3 DNA: TGTGCCAGCAGCCGGGGCCGCGGACAGAACACTGAAGCTTTCTTT
clone size: few
J gene: TRBJ1-1
D gene: NA
V gene: TRBV7-2

CDR3 protein: CASSEEKGTSGIEADTQYF
CDR3 DNA: TGTGCCAGCAGCGAAGAAAAGGGGACTAGCGGGATCGAGGCAGATACGCAGTATTTT
clone size: many
J gene: TRBJ2-3
D gene: TRBD2
V gene: TRBV25-1

CDR3 protein: CASSQALTGYRAFF
CDR3 DNA: TGCGCCAGCAGCCAAGCCCTAACAGGGTATCGAGCTTTCTTT
clone size: NA
J gene: TRBJ1-1
D gene: NA
V gene: TRBV4-3

CDR3 protein: CASSWLQDNEQFF
CDR3 DNA: TGTGCCAGCAGTTGGCTGCAGGACAATGAGCAGTTCTTC
clone size: NA
J gene: TRBJ2-1
D gene: NA
V gene: TRBV28

CDR3 protein: CASSSRLAGPTDTQYF
CDR3 DNA: TGCGCCAGCAGCTCGCGACTAGCGGGCCCTACAGATACGCAGTATTTT
clone size: few
J gene: TRBJ2-3
D gene: TRBD2
V gene: TRBV5-1

CDR3 protein: CASSRGSIGDTEAFF
CDR3 DNA: TGTGCCAGCAGCCGAGGATCGATCGGGGACACTGAAGCTTTCTTT
clone size: many
J gene: TRBJ1-1
D gene: NA
V gene: TRBV4-2

CDR3 protein: CASRTGTQETQYF
CDR3 DNA: TGTGCCAGCAGAACGGGAACCCAAGAGACCCAGTACTTC
clone size: few
J gene: TRBJ2-5
D gene: NA
V gene: TRBV7-9

CDR3 protein: CASSQAGTAFNYGYTF
CDR3 DNA: TGCGCCAGCAGCCAAGCCGGGACAGCTTTTAACTATGGCTACACCTTC
clone size: few
J gene: TRBJ1-2
D gene: TRBD1
V gene: TRBV4-1

CDR3 protein: CASLSGSLQETQYF
CDR3 DNA: TGTGCCAGTTTGAGCGGGAGTTTACAAGAGACCCAGTACTTC
clone size: NA
J gene: TRBJ2-5
D gene: TRBD2
V gene: TRBV6-1

CDR3 protein: CASSQYGATVTDTQYF
CDR3 DNA: TGTGCCAGCAGCCAATACGGGGCCACAGTCACAGATACGCAGTATTTT
clone size: NA
J gene: TRBJ2-3
D gene: NA
V gene: TRBV4-2

CDR3 protein: CASSSGTGRGNTEAFF
CDR3 DNA: TGTGCCAGCAGCTCCGGGACAGGGAGAGGGAACACTGAAGCTTTCTTT
clone size: NA
J gene: TRBJ1-1
D gene: TRBD1
V gene: TRBV5-5

CDR3 protein: CAISRDTGELFF
CDR3 DNA: TGTGCCATCAGTCGGGACACCGGGGAGCTGTTTTTT
clone size: few
J gene: TRBJ2-2
D gene: NA
V gene: TRBV10-3

CDR3 protein: CASSQDFRTSGNTIYF
CDR3 DNA: TGCGCCAGCAGCCAAGATTTCAGAACCTCTGGAAACACCATATATTTT
clone size: few
J gene: TRBJ1-3
D gene: NA
V gene: TRBV4-3

CDR3 protein: CASSHTDSSGANVLTF
CDR3 DNA: TGTGCCAGCAGCCACACCGACAGCTCTGGGGCCAACGTCCTGACTTTC
clone size: few
J gene: TRBJ2-6
D gene: NA
V gene: TRBV3-1

CDR3 protein: CASSVGQEISGGYTF
CDR3 DNA: TGCGCCAGCAGCGTCGGACAGGAGATCTCTGGCGGCTACACCTTC
clone size: few
J gene: TRBJ1-2
D gene: TRBD1
V gene: TRBV5-1

CDR3 protein: CSVSEVDTQYF
CDR3 DNA: TGCAGCGTTTCCGAGGTAGATACGCAGTATTTT
clone size: many
J gene: TRBJ2-3
D gene: NA
V gene: TRBV29-1